Listed below are T cell receptor beta chains from one sample, sequenced in a study of cytomegalovirus exposure and HLA in healthy donors. Here immunoSEQ multiplex PCR was the method, and the copy in TCRdb shows in-frame clones only, minus some. The sample contains just over 150,000 clones, roughly 84% of which appear only once. Specimen: PBMCs. These receptor sequences come from a woman aged 18-30 years in good health and CMV-seronegative. The CDR3 runs from the conserved cysteine through the conserved F or W. D genes are given only for firm matches. Size tells how often a clone was seen (once, few, many) or the class of an expanded clone, and some rows leave it out.

>TRBJ2-1|TRBD2|TRBV7-2|-|16
CASSRSGRRPYGEQFF
TGTGCCAGCAGCAGAAGCGGGAGGAGGCCCTATGGGGAGCAGTTCTTC
>TRBJ1-3|-|TRBV27|-|13
CASTPPGGVPIYF
TGTGCCAGCACCCCGCCGGGAGGGGTCCCCATATATTTT
>TRBJ2-1|-|TRBV28|-|15
CASSFGGTSYNEQFF
TGTGCCAGCAGTTTTGGCGGGACCTCCTACAATGAGCAGTTCTTC
>TRBJ1-6|-|TRBV9|few|14
CASSVDRMNSPLHF
TGTGCCAGCAGCGTCGACAGGATGAATTCACCCCTCCACTTT
>TRBJ2-2|TRBD2|TRBV5-1|once|19
CASSSRGLAGVRNTGELFF
TGCGCCAGCAGCTCGCGTGGACTAGCGGGCGTTAGGAACACCGGGGAGCTGTTTTTT
>TRBJ1-2|-|TRBV4-3|-|16
CASSQEFGVQNYGYTF
TGCGCCAGCAGCCAAGAATTCGGGGTCCAAAACTATGGCTACACCTTC
>TRBJ2-2|TRBD2|TRBV19|once|17
CASRQIGTSGGTGELFF
TGTGCCAGTAGACAGATCGGGACTAGCGGGGGAACCGGGGAGCTGTTTTTT
>TRBJ1-5|-|TRBV19|-|14
CASSIRRSNQPQHF
TGTGCCAGTAGTATAAGGCGGAGCAATCAGCCCCAGCATTTT
>TRBJ1-1|-|TRBV5-1|-|15
CASSLERVGNTEAFF
TGCGCCAGCAGCTTGGAGAGGGTCGGGAACACTGAAGCTTTCTTT
>TRBJ2-7|TRBD2|TRBV6-5|-|15
CASSPWGGSSYEQYF
TGTGCCAGCAGTCCGTGGGGGGGGAGCTCCTACGAGCAGTACTTC
>TRBJ2-1|TRBD2|TRBV19|once|15
CASSTWTSGTNEQFF
TGTGCCAGTAGTACCTGGACTAGCGGGACCAATGAGCAGTTCTTC
>TRBJ2-2|TRBD2|TRBV6-1|-|17
CASSQGLAGGPPRELFF
TGTGCCAGCAGTCAAGGACTAGCGGGGGGGCCACCCCGGGAGCTGTTTTTT
>TRBJ2-7|-|TRBV7-2|-|12
CASSSSLYEQYF
TGTGCCAGCAGCTCCTCGCTCTACGAGCAGTACTTC
>TRBJ1-4|TRBD1|TRBV28|few|16
CASRLGQKPFNEKLFF
TGTGCCAGCAGACTGGGACAGAAGCCATTTAATGAAAAACTGTTTTTT
>TRBJ1-2|TRBD1|TRBV12-5|-|13
CASGLDRGGGYTF
TGTGCTAGTGGTTTGGACAGGGGTGGTGGCTACACCTTC
>TRBJ2-7|-|TRBV19|-|13
CASSNSGQNEQYF
TGTGCCAGTAGCAATTCTGGGCAGAACGAGCAGTACTTC
>TRBJ1-2|-|TRBV28|once|14
CASSYRLANYGYTF
TGTGCCAGCAGTTACAGGTTAGCTAACTATGGCTACACCTTC
>TRBJ2-1|-|TRBV11-2|-|15
CASSLDSGVHNEQFF
TGTGCCAGCAGCTTAGATAGTGGAGTCCACAATGAGCAGTTCTTC
>TRBJ2-5|TRBD2|TRBV4-2|-|14
CASSREAGEETQYF
TGTGCCAGCAGCCGAGAAGCGGGGGAAGAGACCCAGTACTTC
>TRBJ2-7|-|TRBV4-3|-|13
CASSRDITYEQYF
TGCGCCAGCAGCCGGGACATAACCTACGAGCAGTACTTC
>TRBJ2-1|TRBD2|TRBV11-2|-|16
CASSLVAGALYNEQFF
TGTGCCAGCAGCTTAGTTGCGGGAGCGCTATACAATGAGCAGTTCTTC
>TRBJ2-3|TRBD1|TRBV5-1|-|13
CASSWGQEDTQYF
TGCGCCAGCAGCTGGGGACAGGAAGATACGCAGTATTTT
>TRBJ2-1|-|TRBV14|-|13
CASSSRSYNEQFF
TGTGCCAGCTCGAGTAGAAGTTACAATGAGCAGTTCTTC
>TRBJ2-4|-|TRBV10-3|-|12
CAISGTGDIQYF
TGTGCCATCAGTGGTACAGGAGACATTCAGTACTTC
>TRBJ1-4|TRBD1|TRBV7-9|once|13
CASSRDRGEKLFF
TGTGCCAGCAGTCGGGACAGGGGTGAAAAACTGTTTTTT
>TRBJ2-1|TRBD2|TRBV5-4|-|14
CASGTSAYFGEQFF
TGTGCCAGTGGGACTAGCGCCTACTTTGGTGAGCAGTTCTTC
>TRBJ2-3|TRBD2|TRBV7-9|-|17
CASSPPGSGRSPDTQYF
TGTGCCAGCAGCCCCCCCGGGAGCGGGAGAAGTCCGGATACGCAGTATTTT
>TRBJ2-6|TRBD1|TRBV5-1|-|17
CASSFGDRGPGANVLTF
TGCGCCAGCAGCTTCGGGGACAGGGGGCCTGGGGCCAACGTCCTGACTTTC
>TRBJ2-3|TRBD2|TRBV5-1|-|14
CASSLQRDTDTQYF
TGCGCCAGCAGCCTTCAGCGGGACACAGATACGCAGTATTTT
>TRBJ1-1|-|TRBV4-2|-|15
CASSFAQGMDTEAFF
TGTGCCAGCAGCTTCGCACAGGGTATGGACACTGAAGCTTTCTTT
>TRBJ2-5|-|TRBV7-9|-|16
CASSLALGNPPATQYF
TGTGCCAGCAGCTTAGCGCTAGGTAACCCCCCCGCGACCCAGTACTTC
>TRBJ2-2|TRBD1|TRBV9|-|14
CASSIQGGAGELFF
TGTGCCAGCAGTATACAGGGGGGAGCCGGGGAGCTGTTTTTT
>TRBJ2-2|TRBD2|TRBV11-2|-|16
CASTPSGGKNTGELFF
TGTGCCAGCACCCCCAGCGGGGGGAAAAACACCGGGGAGCTGTTTTTT
>TRBJ1-5|TRBD1|TRBV28|-|16
CASSRGVEGANQPQHF
TGTGCCAGCTCCCGCGGAGTCGAGGGGGCGAATCAGCCCCAGCATTTT
>TRBJ2-5|-|TRBV2|-|14
CASSGTEGLETQYF
TGTGCCAGCAGTGGGACAGAAGGGTTAGAGACCCAGTACTTC
>TRBJ1-5|-|TRBV28|-|13
CASSLADYQPQHF
TGTGCCAGCAGTTTAGCAGACTATCAGCCCCAGCATTTT
>TRBJ1-2|-|TRBV30|-|11
CACVRGYGYTF
TGTGCCTGTGTAAGAGGCTATGGCTACACCTTC
>TRBJ1-1|-|TRBV7-2|-|17
CASSFGLSFGGRAEAFF
TGTGCCAGCAGCTTTGGGCTCTCTTTCGGGGGAAGGGCTGAAGCTTTCTTT
>TRBJ2-3|-|TRBV4-3|-|15
CASSQRHGGPDTQYF
TGCGCCAGCAGCCAAAGGCACGGGGGTCCAGATACGCAGTATTTT
>TRBJ2-7|-|TRBV6-6|-|13
CASSNSPGKEQYF
TGTGCCAGTTCGAATTCTCCGGGGAAGGAGCAGTACTTC
>TRBJ1-4|TRBD1|TRBV28|once|16
CASNPPGGLINEKLFF
TGTGCCAGCAACCCTCCAGGGGGGCTGATTAATGAAAAACTGTTTTTT
>TRBJ2-7|TRBD1|TRBV19|-|14
CASSDGTGVYEQYF
TGTGCCAGTAGTGACGGGACAGGGGTGTACGAGCAGTACTTC
>TRBJ1-5|-|TRBV27|-|15
CASRPQAYSNQPQHF
TGTGCCAGCAGGCCACAGGCTTATAGCAATCAGCCCCAGCATTTT
>TRBJ1-1|-|TRBV7-2|-|13
CASSLVAGAEAFF
TGTGCCAGCAGCTTAGTAGCCGGGGCTGAAGCTTTCTTT
>TRBJ2-7|TRBD1|TRBV27|-|14
CASKRTGNFYEQYF
TGTGCCAGCAAAAGGACAGGGAACTTCTACGAGCAGTACTTC
>TRBJ2-7|TRBD2|TRBV10-3|-|15
CAIKDSGGPPLRQYF
TGTGCCATCAAAGATAGCGGGGGCCCCCCCCTACGGCAGTACTTC
>TRBJ2-2|TRBD2|TRBV6-5|-|14
CASSGGDKTGELFF
TGTGCCAGCTCGGGGGGAGATAAGACCGGGGAGCTGTTTTTT